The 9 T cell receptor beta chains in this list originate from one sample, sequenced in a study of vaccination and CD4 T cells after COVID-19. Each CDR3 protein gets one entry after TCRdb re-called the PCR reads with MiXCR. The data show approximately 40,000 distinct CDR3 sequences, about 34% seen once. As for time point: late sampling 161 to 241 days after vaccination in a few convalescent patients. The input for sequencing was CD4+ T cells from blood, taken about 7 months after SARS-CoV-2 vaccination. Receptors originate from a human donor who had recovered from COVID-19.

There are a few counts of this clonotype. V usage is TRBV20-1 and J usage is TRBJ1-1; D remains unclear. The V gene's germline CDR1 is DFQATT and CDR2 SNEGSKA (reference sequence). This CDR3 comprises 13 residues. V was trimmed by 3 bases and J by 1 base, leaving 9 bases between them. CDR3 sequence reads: CSASRSQNTEAFF. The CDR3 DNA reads TGCAGTGCTAGTAGATCCCAGAACACTGAAGCTTTCTTT.

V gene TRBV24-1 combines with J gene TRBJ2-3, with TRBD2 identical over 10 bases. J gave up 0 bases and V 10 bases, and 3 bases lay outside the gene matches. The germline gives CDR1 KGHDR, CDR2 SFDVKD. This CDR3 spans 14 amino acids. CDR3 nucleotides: TGTGCCACTGCGACTAGCGGGAGCACAGATACGCAGTATTTT. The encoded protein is CATATSGSTDTQYF.

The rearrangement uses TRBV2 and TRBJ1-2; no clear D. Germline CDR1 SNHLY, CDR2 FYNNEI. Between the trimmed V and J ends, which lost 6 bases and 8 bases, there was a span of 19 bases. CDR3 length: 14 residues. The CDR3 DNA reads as TGTGCCAGCAGAGAGGACCTCTCATCGAGGGGCTACACCTTC. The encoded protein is CASREDLSSRGYTF.

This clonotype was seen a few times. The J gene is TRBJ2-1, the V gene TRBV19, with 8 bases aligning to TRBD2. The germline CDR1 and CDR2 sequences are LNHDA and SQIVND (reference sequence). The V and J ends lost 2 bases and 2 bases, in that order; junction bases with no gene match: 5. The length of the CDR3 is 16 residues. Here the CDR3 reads CASSINSGATYNEQFF. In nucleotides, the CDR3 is TGTGCCAGTAGTATAAATAGCGGGGCCACCTACAATGAGCAGTTCTTC.

The CDR3 loop is CASSLAGRSEQYF. In DNA, the CDR3 is TGTGCCAGCAGCTTAGCAGGGCGTAGCGAGCAGTACTTC. This rearrangement joins TRBV7-9 to TRBJ2-7; D unclear. Deletions cut 0 bases from V and 6 bases from J, with 9 bases between. In germline, CDR1 is SEHNR, CDR2 FQNEAQ (reference sequence). The CDR3 is 13 amino acids.

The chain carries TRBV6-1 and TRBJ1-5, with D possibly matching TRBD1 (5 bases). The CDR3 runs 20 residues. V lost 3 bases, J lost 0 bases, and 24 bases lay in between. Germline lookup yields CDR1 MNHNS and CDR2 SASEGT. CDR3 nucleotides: TGTGCCAGCAGTGACACTCACGACAGTGGGCGAAGGTATAGCAATCAGCCCCAGCATTTT. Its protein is CASSDTHDSGRRYSNQPQHF.

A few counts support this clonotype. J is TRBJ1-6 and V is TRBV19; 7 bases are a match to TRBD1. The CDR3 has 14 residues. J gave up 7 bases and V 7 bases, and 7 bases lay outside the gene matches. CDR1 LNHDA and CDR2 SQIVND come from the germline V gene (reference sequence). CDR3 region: CASTSDRLNSPLHF. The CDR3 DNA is TGTGCCAGTACCTCGGACAGGTTGAATTCACCCCTCCACTTT.

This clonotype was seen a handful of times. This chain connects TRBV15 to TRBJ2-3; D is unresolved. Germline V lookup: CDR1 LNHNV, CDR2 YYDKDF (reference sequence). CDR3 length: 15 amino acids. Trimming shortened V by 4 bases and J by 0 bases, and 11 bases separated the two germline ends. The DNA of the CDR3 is TGTGCCACCAGCACTGACCCGAGTAGCACAGATACGCAGTATTTT. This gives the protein CATSTDPSSTDTQYF.

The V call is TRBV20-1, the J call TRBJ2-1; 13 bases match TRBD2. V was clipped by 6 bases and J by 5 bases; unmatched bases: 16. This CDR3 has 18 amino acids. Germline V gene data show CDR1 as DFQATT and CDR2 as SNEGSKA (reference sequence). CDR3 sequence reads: CSATLAGGPGLGNNEQFF. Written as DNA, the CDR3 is TGCAGTGCAACACTAGCGGGAGGGCCGGGGTTGGGGAACAATGAGCAGTTCTTC.